The subject of this entry is one T cell receptor beta chain. What it recognizes is unknown. This specimen belongs to a study of CD8+ T cells in alopecia areata. Whole-study findings and limits: On tofacitinib, scalp and blood still held many of the expanded lesional clones. Scalp clonality and expanded CD8+ clones among the top 100 showed significant decreases with tofacitinib.

Described treatment: oral pan-JAK inhibitor, 5-10 mg twice daily. The study team obtained lesional scalp punch biopsies and peripheral blood from alopecia areata patients. TCR sequencing used cDNA made by reverse transcription of extracted RNA. The data were produced by immunoSEQ multiplex PCR, yet TCRdb's version contains in-frame clones alone and is incomplete. The sample shows over 150,000 clones, 60% of them seen only once. V lost 5 bases and J lost 6, with 15 bases in between. The germline gives CDR1 SGHTA, CDR2 FQGTGA. CDR3 length: 14 residues. The chain has TRBV7-3 and TRBJ2-3; maybe TRBD2 (5 bases). This TCR was sampled from a human donor with alopecia areata. The sample consisted of CD4+ T cells sorted from blood, taken at week 4, from a patient treated with tofacitinib. The DNA for the CDR3 is TGTGCCAGCAGCCCCGGACTTAAGCGGGATACGCAGTATTTT. Translated, it gives CASSPGLKRDTQYF.